This T cell receptor (beta chain) was identified in a study of PD-1 blockade in classical Hodgkin lymphoma. Study details: Patients were treated with nivolumab at 3 mg/kg, and this was given intravenously every 2 weeks.

The patients all showed relapse after autologous stem cell transplantation, while their brentuximab vedotin exposure varied. Germline CDR1 and CDR2: SGHRS and YFSETQ. V dropped 0 bases and J dropped 8 bases, with 11 bases sitting between them. CDR3 length: 13 residues. Assay: immunoSEQ multiplex PCR; the TCRdb copy retains only in-frame clones and omits some. The table records about 100,000 clones, 80% to 90% of them present only once. The material sequenced was peripheral blood mononuclear cells (PBMCs), taken before the second cycle of nivolumab. This clonotype was obtained from a human donor with classical Hodgkin lymphoma. V usage is TRBV5-1 and J usage is TRBJ1-2; D not resolved. The DNA of the CDR3 is TGCGCCAGCAGCTTGGCGGGGAAATCAGGCTACACCTTC. Translating it yields CASSLAGKSGYTF.